What follows are 15 T cell receptor beta chains derived from one specimen sequenced in a study of T cell changes during pregnancy in multiple sclerosis. Profiling relied on immunoSEQ multiplex PCR, and the TCRdb table lists in-frame clones only, not all of them. Here the sample spans around 69,000 clones, more than 90% being singletons. Specimen: peripheral blood, collected in the second trimester of pregnancy. These receptors were obtained from a female donor in good health, enrolled as a control in a pregnancy study.

The genes are TRBV7-8 and TRBJ2-1, with TRBD2 identical over 10 bases. The V segment lost 1 base and the J segment 4 bases; nucleotides outside the gene matches: 4. The CDR3 is 16 residues long. The germline gives CDR1 SGHVS, CDR2 FQNEAQ. The CDR3 sequence: CASSLGLAGEYNEQFF. The CDR3 bases are TGTGCCAGCAGCTTAGGTCTAGCGGGGGAGTACAATGAGCAGTTCTTC.

Concerning this clone itself: Distinct nucleotide sequences in the sample also encode this CDR3. The chain has TRBV11-3 and TRBJ1-3; possible D gene TRBD1, 5 bases. Germline V gene data show CDR1 as SGHNT and CDR2 as YENEEA. V was cut by 5 bases and J by 1 base, with 6 bases left in between. The CDR3 covers 13 residues. CDR3: CASSGGSGNTIYF. As DNA, the CDR3 is TGTGCCAGCAGCGGGGGGTCTGGAAACACCATATATTTT.

The chain couples TRBV5-1 to TRBJ1-3, with D perhaps TRBD1 (5 bases). CDR3 size: 14 residues. The germline V and J ends were trimmed by 7 bases and 3 bases, with 14 bases remaining between them. Per germline, CDR1 SGHRS and CDR2 YFSETQ. This CDR3 reads CASGGLGSGNTIYF. For the CDR3, the DNA is TGCGCCAGCGGGGGACTGGGTAGTGGAAACACCATATATTTT.

This rearrangement joins TRBV7-2 to TRBJ2-1; 12 nucleotides align to TRBD2. The CDR3 has 16 residues. The germline CDR1 and CDR2 sequences are SGHTA and FQGNSA. The V gene end was trimmed by 4 bases and the J gene end by 5 bases; junction bases not matched to a gene: 6. CDR3 residues: CASSSLAGGRNNEQFF. CDR3 nucleotide sequence: TGTGCCAGCAGCTCTCTAGCGGGGGGGCGGAACAATGAGCAGTTCTTC.

The genes are TRBV15 and TRBJ1-5; 7 nucleotides line up with TRBD1. Germline assignment: CDR1 LNHNV and CDR2 YYDKDF (reference sequence). The CDR3 length is 16 residues. V shed 1 base and J 5 bases; nucleotides not matched to a gene: 8. The CDR3 DNA reads as TGTGCCACCAGCAGAGTCGGCCAGGGGGTCCATCAGCCCCAGCATTTT. Protein: CATSRVGQGVHQPQHF.

The rearrangement joins TRBV5-6 to TRBJ2-5; D ambiguous. Germline V CDR1 and CDR2: SGHDT, YYEEEE. The germline V and J ends were trimmed by 4 bases and 1 base, with 11 bases remaining between them. The CDR3 has 14 amino acids. The CDR3 bases are TGTGCCAGCAGCCAAGCAGGTGTCCAAGAGACCCAGTACTTC. The encoded protein is CASSQAGVQETQYF.

This sequence joins TRBV20-1 and TRBJ1-3, with D uncertain. V was trimmed by 5 bases and J by 1 base, leaving 3 bases between them. This CDR3 is built from 11 residues. Germline assignment: CDR1 DFQATT and CDR2 SNEGSKA (reference sequence). The chain's CDR3 is CSAYSGNTIYF. The DNA for the CDR3 is TGCAGTGCTTATTCTGGAAACACCATATATTTT.

The chain joins TRBV4-3 to TRBJ2-3; 8 bases map to TRBD2. Per the germline V gene, CDR1 is LGHNA and CDR2 is YSLEER. V shed 3 bases, J shed 5 bases, and the junction held 1 base outside the gene matches. CDR3 length equals 13 residues. DNA for the CDR3: TGCGCCAGCAGCCAGGGACTAGTAGATACGCAGTATTTT. This sequence encodes CASSQGLVDTQYF.

This chain links TRBV2 with TRBJ2-1, with D maybe TRBD1 (5 bases). CDR1 is SNHLY, CDR2 FYNNEI, per germline. Trimming shortened V by 4 bases and J by 11 bases, and 12 bases separated the two germline ends. The CDR3 contains 12 residues. In DNA form, the CDR3 reads TGTGCCAGCAGTGCTGGGGCAGTTCAGCAGTTCTTC. Encoded protein: CASSAGAVQQFF. Filled out from reference TRBV2 and TRBJ2-1, the complete variable domain reads EPEVTQTPSHQVTQMGQEVILRCVPISNHLYFYWYRQILGQKVEFLVSFYNNEISEKSEIFDDQFSVERPDGSNFTLKIRSTKLEDSAMYFCASSAGAVQQFFGPGTRLTVL.

The chain carries TRBV29-1 and TRBJ2-5; D possibly corresponds to TRBD2 (5 bases). V was shortened by 4 bases and J by 5 bases, with 8 bases between the two germline ends. CDR1 SQVTM and CDR2 ANQGSEA come from the germline V gene. The CDR3 consists of 11 residues. The CDR3 DNA is TGCAGCGTTGTTGGGGAGGAGACCCAGTACTTC. Amino acid sequence: CSVVGEETQYF.

The rearrangement links TRBV18 to TRBJ1-1; D is perhaps TRBD1 (5 bases). The CDR3 spans 16 residues. The germline gives CDR1 KGHSH, CDR2 LQKENI. V dropped 0 bases and J dropped 4 bases, with 15 bases sitting between them. The CDR3, as DNA: TGTGCCAGCTCACCACCGGTCGGGGGAGTTGGCACTGAAGCTTTCTTT. Its translation: CASSPPVGGVGTEAFF.

Concerning this clone itself: Its ends do not fully match the called genes, so a read error is possible. The chain recombines TRBV9 with TRBJ2-3, with D perhaps matching TRBD2 (5 bases). Germline CDR1 is SGDLS and CDR2 is YYNGEE. The CDR3 totals 12 residues. CDR3 in amino acids: CASSVELGPPDF. Written as DNA, the CDR3 is TGTGCCAGCAGCGTAGAACTAGGACCCCCGGATTTT.

This clone was detected only a few times. The chain is built from TRBV19 and TRBJ1-1, with 9 bases aligning to TRBD1. With 6 bases clipped from V and 7 bases from J, the junction kept 6 bases outside the gene matches. In germline, CDR1 is LNHDA, CDR2 SQIVND (reference sequence). The CDR3 is 13 residues long. Here the CDR3 DNA reads TGTGCCAGTAGGGGACAGGGCTCAGGTGAAGCTTTCTTT. This gives the protein CASRGQGSGEAFF. Variable domain in full (rest from reference TRBV19 and TRBJ1-1): DGGITQSPKYLFRKEGQNVTLSCEQNLNHDAMYWYRQDPGQGLRLIYYSQIVNDFQKGDIAEGYSVSREKKESFPLTVTSAQKNPTAFYLCASRGQGSGEAFFGQGTRLTVV.

Comments on this clone: The sample carries other DNA sequences with the same CDR3. V is TRBV5-4 and J is TRBJ2-2; D uncertain. Trimming took off 2 bases at V and 3 bases at J, with 11 bases between the two ends. Germline CDR1 is SGHNT and CDR2 is YYREEE (reference sequence). This CDR3 spans 15 amino acids. CDR3 nucleotides: TGTGCCAGCAGCTTTGGGCAGGCACACACCGGGGAGCTGTTTTTT. This sequence encodes CASSFGQAHTGELFF.

This rearrangement joins TRBV6-4 to TRBJ2-2; 9 bases fit TRBD1. Losses at the gene ends were 6 bases for V and 3 bases for J; bases not matched to a gene: 2. Germline assignment: CDR1 MRHNA and CDR2 SNTAGT. The CDR3 runs 14 residues. The CDR3 nucleotides are TGTGCCAGCAGGAGGGACAGGGACACCGGGGAGCTGTTTTTT. It encodes CASRRDRDTGELFF.